The 4 T cell receptor beta chains presented below share a single source sample, sequenced in a study of T-cell memory formation after mild COVID-19 (dated by TCRdb to the early 2020s). Libraries were built with 5' RACE. Sequencing was performed on an Illumina NovaSeq 6000. TCRdb's own reprocessing of the public reads used fastp at Q25 and MiXCR and kept productive beta chains. Each CDR3 protein gets just one entry, which takes the most common genes and DNA from the rows behind it. This sample is represented by 200,000 to 300,000 distinct CDR3 sequences; approximately 15% of them were singletons. The ten largest clones represent 20% to 25% of the sample. The specimen was PBMCs or a T cell subset sorted from them (not recorded which). Receptor source: a man aged 18 to 29 who had mild COVID-19 (a few samples of this study predate the infection). The sample titles of this study are shuffled in the database, so cell type and time point are left out; the donor was told from shared clones.

This chain uses TRBV19 with TRBJ2-7, with D possibly matching TRBD2 (5 bases). Trimming removed 4 bases from V and 0 bases from J, with 7 bases in between. The germline V gene has CDR1 LNHDA and CDR2 SQIVND (reference sequence). The CDR3 consists of 13 residues. The CDR3: CASSTGSSYEQYF. CDR3 nucleotides: TGTGCCAGTAGTACTGGGAGCTCCTACGAGCAGTACTTC.

This clonotype was observed at least ten times. This sequence joins TRBV6-5 and TRBJ2-3; 8 bases line up with TRBD2. After removal of 11 bases from V and 2 bases from J, the junction contained 6 bases not matched to a gene. The CDR3 consists of 13 residues. CDR1 is MNHEY, CDR2 SVGAGI, per germline. The CDR3 loop is CAAQRGPTDTQYF. The CDR3 DNA follows: TGTGCCGCTCAGCGGGGGCCCACAGATACGCAGTATTTT.

This clonotype has a count of ten or more. The CDR3 region has the DNA TGTGCCAGCAGCTCATTCCGGGACAGACCCAATCAGCCCCAGCATTTT. This gives the protein CASSSFRDRPNQPQHF. The chain employs TRBV7-8 and TRBJ1-5; 7 bases map to TRBD1. CDR1 SGHVS and CDR2 FQNEAQ come from the germline V gene. Trimming cost V 4 bases and J 3 bases; bases outside gene matches: 9. The CDR3 covers 16 residues.

The chain employs TRBV11-2 and TRBJ2-5; 13 bases are a match to TRBD2. Germline CDR1 reads SGHAT; CDR2 reads FQNNGV. This CDR3 has 16 residues. J gave up 2 bases and V 3 bases, and 3 bases lay outside the gene matches. CDR3 amino acids: CASSFRTSGGQETQYF. As DNA, the CDR3 is TGTGCCAGCAGCTTCCGGACTAGCGGGGGACAAGAGACCCAGTACTTC.